A selection of T cell receptor beta chains follows, all from one sample in a study of control samples from healthy donors and cancer patients. The assay was immunoSEQ multiplex PCR, and TCRdb's table has in-frame clones only and misses some. This table holds about 86,000 clones, approximately 88% found once. The specimen sequenced was PBMCs. These receptors were taken from a woman aged 50 to 60 with colorectal cancer. CDR3s include the opening cysteine and the closing phenylalanine or tryptophan. D genes are given only for firm matches. Size values are once, few and many counts, or a class for expanded clones, and some rows have none.

abundance: once
v_gene: TRBV18
d_gene: TRBD2
j_gene: TRBJ2-1
len: 15
CDR3aa: CASSPSGGAGNEQFF

abundance: -
v_gene: TRBV19
d_gene: TRBD1
j_gene: TRBJ1-1
len: 16
CDR3aa: CASSIVPGQGLTEAFF

abundance: -
v_gene: TRBV4-3
d_gene: -
j_gene: TRBJ2-2
len: 16
CDR3aa: CASSQQGGTVTGELFF

abundance: once
v_gene: TRBV6-6
d_gene: -
j_gene: TRBJ1-3
len: 14
CDR3aa: CASRTESSGNTIYF

abundance: -
v_gene: TRBV9
d_gene: -
j_gene: TRBJ2-5
len: 15
CDR3aa: CASSVAAGPQETQYF

abundance: once
v_gene: TRBV5-5
d_gene: TRBD1
j_gene: TRBJ1-3
len: 15
CDR3aa: CASSPRDRDGNTIYF

abundance: -
v_gene: TRBV4-3
d_gene: -
j_gene: TRBJ1-2
len: 16
CDR3aa: CASSQAWANSNYGYTF

abundance: -
v_gene: TRBV7-8
d_gene: -
j_gene: TRBJ1-1
len: 14
CDR3aa: CASSLYRVNTEAFF

abundance: -
v_gene: TRBV24-1
d_gene: -
j_gene: TRBJ1-2
len: 14
CDR3aa: CATSDPRGHYGYTF

abundance: -
v_gene: TRBV5-1
d_gene: TRBD1
j_gene: TRBJ1-1
len: 14
CDR3aa: CASSSSGGETEAFF

abundance: -
v_gene: TRBV4-3
d_gene: TRBD2
j_gene: TRBJ2-3
len: 16
CDR3aa: CASSQASAGGRYTQYF

abundance: -
v_gene: TRBV5-1
d_gene: -
j_gene: TRBJ2-6
len: 19
CDR3aa: CASSLDGPGRGSGANVLTF

abundance: -
v_gene: TRBV19
d_gene: TRBD2
j_gene: TRBJ2-3
len: 17
CDR3aa: CASSIWASGSSTDTQYF

abundance: -
v_gene: TRBV5-1
d_gene: -
j_gene: TRBJ2-2
len: 13
CDR3aa: CASSLSVAGELFF

abundance: -
v_gene: TRBV9
d_gene: -
j_gene: TRBJ1-6
len: 12
CDR3aa: CASSVGNRPLHF

abundance: -
v_gene: TRBV6-5
d_gene: -
j_gene: TRBJ2-1
len: 14
CDR3aa: CASSYSRQRNEQFF

abundance: -
v_gene: TRBV7-9
d_gene: TRBD2
j_gene: TRBJ2-3
len: 16
CDR3aa: CASSLSLAGATDTQYF

abundance: -
v_gene: TRBV7-3
d_gene: TRBD2
j_gene: TRBJ2-1
len: 14
CDR3aa: CASSSSGGAGEQFF

abundance: -
v_gene: TRBV19
d_gene: -
j_gene: TRBJ1-1
len: 17
CDR3aa: CASSPGGFRHWNTEAFF

abundance: few
v_gene: TRBV2
d_gene: TRBD1
j_gene: TRBJ1-5
len: 12
CDR3aa: CASGQGVQPQHF

abundance: -
v_gene: TRBV6-5
d_gene: -
j_gene: TRBJ1-3
len: 15
CDR3aa: CASRPSGHSGNTIYF

abundance: once
v_gene: TRBV4-3
d_gene: -
j_gene: TRBJ1-2
len: 18
CDR3aa: CASSQGVRIGGRRYGYTF

abundance: -
v_gene: TRBV3-1/TRBV3-2
d_gene: -
j_gene: TRBJ1-1
len: 13
CDR3aa: CASSPQQGTEAFF

abundance: -
v_gene: TRBV18
d_gene: -
j_gene: TRBJ1-2
len: 14
CDR3aa: CASSPGVVNYGYTF

abundance: -
v_gene: TRBV30
d_gene: -
j_gene: TRBJ2-3
len: 13
CDR3aa: CAWNRGSTDTQYF

abundance: few
v_gene: TRBV23-1
d_gene: -
j_gene: TRBJ1-3
len: 15
CDR3aa: CASTLDRDSGNTIYF

abundance: -
v_gene: TRBV9
d_gene: -
j_gene: TRBJ1-1
len: 15
CDR3aa: CASSVEGGQNTEAFF

abundance: once
v_gene: TRBV16
d_gene: -
j_gene: TRBJ1-2
len: 15
CDR3aa: CASSQSLSGGAGYTF

abundance: -
v_gene: TRBV7-9
d_gene: -
j_gene: TRBJ1-1
len: 15
CDR3aa: CASSQGGGRNTEAFF

abundance: -
v_gene: TRBV6-5
d_gene: -
j_gene: TRBJ1-3
len: 16
CDR3aa: CASSYGGQHSGNTIYF

abundance: -
v_gene: TRBV3-1/TRBV3-2
d_gene: TRBD2
j_gene: TRBJ2-3
len: 15
CDR3aa: CASSQGLAEADTQYF

abundance: -
v_gene: TRBV27
d_gene: TRBD2
j_gene: TRBJ2-2
len: 15
CDR3aa: CASRTGGGNTGELFF

abundance: -
v_gene: TRBV5-8
d_gene: -
j_gene: TRBJ1-1
len: 13
CDR3aa: CASSSRGAEGAFF

abundance: -
v_gene: TRBV6-5
d_gene: -
j_gene: TRBJ1-6
len: 14
CDR3aa: CASRDRFTNSPLHF

abundance: -
v_gene: TRBV28
d_gene: -
j_gene: TRBJ1-5
len: 13
CDR3aa: CASSLSEYQPQHF

abundance: -
v_gene: TRBV28
d_gene: TRBD2
j_gene: TRBJ2-3
len: 15
CDR3aa: CASSAGGTPTDTQYF

abundance: once
v_gene: TRBV6-2/TRBV6-3
d_gene: TRBD2
j_gene: TRBJ2-3
len: 17
CDR3aa: CASSYPPGGSSTDTQYF

abundance: -
v_gene: TRBV12-2
d_gene: -
j_gene: TRBJ1-6
len: 14
CDR3aa: CASRSPGDNSPLHF

abundance: -
v_gene: TRBV2
d_gene: -
j_gene: TRBJ1-5
len: 13
CDR3aa: CASSEIGDQPQHF

abundance: -
v_gene: TRBV10-3
d_gene: TRBD1
j_gene: TRBJ1-1
len: 14
CDR3aa: CAIRPGQGNTEAFF

abundance: -
v_gene: TRBV7-3
d_gene: -
j_gene: TRBJ2-3
len: 13
CDR3aa: CASSPSGEDTQYF

abundance: -
v_gene: TRBV30
d_gene: TRBD1
j_gene: TRBJ2-4
len: 15
CDR3aa: CAWSALGQAKNIQYF

abundance: -
v_gene: TRBV28
d_gene: -
j_gene: TRBJ2-3
len: 12
CDR3aa: CASGAATDTQYF

abundance: once
v_gene: TRBV9
d_gene: -
j_gene: TRBJ1-4
len: 14
CDR3aa: CASSVGRSGEKLFF

abundance: -
v_gene: TRBV4-3
d_gene: TRBD1
j_gene: TRBJ2-1
len: 16
CDR3aa: CASSQDRGTGLDEQFF

abundance: -
v_gene: TRBV3-1/TRBV3-2
d_gene: -
j_gene: TRBJ1-5
len: 18
CDR3aa: CASSPPDRPGRRDQPQHF

abundance: once
v_gene: TRBV7-2
d_gene: TRBD1
j_gene: TRBJ2-5
len: 15
CDR3aa: CASSSGQGGQETQYF